This T cell receptor (beta chain) was retrieved from a study of blood T cells in healthy people across ages. Germline V gene lookup returns CDR1 SGDLS and CDR2 YYNGEE. V was cut by 3 bases and J by 3 bases, with 13 bases left in between. CDR3 length: 15 residues. A second roughly 6 to 11 cycle PCR used barcoded and J-beta primers. TCRdb called the 5' RACE reads again in MiXCR, with one record for every CDR3 protein. The sample lists around 800,000 distinct CDR3 sequences; about 47% were seen once. Concerning this clonotype itself: The antigen remains unidentified.

Study-level findings and limits: One million T cells yielded diversity estimates that were considered underestimates. TCR beta diversity per million T cells fell roughly linearly with age.

This receptor was taken from an elderly man in good health. The sequenced material came from blood. The rearrangement links TRBV9 to TRBJ1-5; D is unclear. The CDR3 sequence: CASSARVNYNQPQHF. The CDR3 DNA reads as TGTGCCAGCAGCGCCCGGGTTAACTACAATCAGCCCCAGCATTTT.